This T cell receptor beta chain was profiled in a study of T cell responses to AZD1222 COVID-19 vaccine. The CDR3 has 12 residues. The V gene's germline CDR1 is SQVTM and CDR2 ANQGSEA. Between the trimmed V and J ends, which lost 4 bases and 5 bases, there was a span of 8 bases. Study-level findings and limits: Nearly half of spike-specific TCRs reportedly target variant regions that are unmutated in the B.1.351 and B.1.1.7 variants. Spike regions recognized by vaccine-associated CD4 TCRs spanned the protein, led by 160-218 and 743-854. Females outnumbered males among donors, who were mostly white British; clonal diversity was possibly underestimated. Just 5 or 6 AZD1222 recipients tested seropositive at baseline.

As for this clone: Its antigen is currently unknown.

The method was immunoSEQ multiplex PCR; TCRdb's version includes in-frame clones alone and lacks a portion of them. The table shows 150,000 to 200,000 clones, with 93% occurring only once. The starting material was peripheral blood, obtained on day 0 of AZD1222 vaccination. This receptor was taken from an adult in good health. The V call is TRBV29-1, the J call TRBJ1-4; D unclear. In DNA, the CDR3 is TGCAGCGTTGTGGTCGGGAATGAAAAACTGTTTTTT. Encoded protein: CSVVVGNEKLFF.